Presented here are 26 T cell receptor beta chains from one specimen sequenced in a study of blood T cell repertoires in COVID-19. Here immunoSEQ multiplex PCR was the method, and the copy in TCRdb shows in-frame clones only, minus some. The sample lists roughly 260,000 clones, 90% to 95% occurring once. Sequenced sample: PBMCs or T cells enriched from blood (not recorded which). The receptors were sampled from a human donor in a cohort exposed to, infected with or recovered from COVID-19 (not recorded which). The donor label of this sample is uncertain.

CDR3 bases: TGTGCCAGCAGCGTAGGGGTGGAGAATGAAAAACTGTTTTTT. The encoded protein is CASSVGVENEKLFF. The chain recombines TRBV9 with TRBJ1-4; D is unclear. Per germline, CDR1 SGDLS and CDR2 YYNGEE. The CDR3 spans 14 residues. Trimming stripped 0 bases from V and 5 bases from J, with 8 bases between.

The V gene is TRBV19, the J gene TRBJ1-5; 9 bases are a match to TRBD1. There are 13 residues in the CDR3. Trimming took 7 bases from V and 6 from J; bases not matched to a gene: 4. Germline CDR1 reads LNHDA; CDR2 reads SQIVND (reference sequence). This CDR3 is CASTGTGIQPQHF. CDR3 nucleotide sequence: TGTGCCAGTACCGGGACAGGGATTCAGCCCCAGCATTTT.

DNA of the CDR3: TGTGCCAGTAGTTTATGGACAGTCAATTCACCCCTCCACTTT. Translated: CASSLWTVNSPLHF. The genes are TRBV19 and TRBJ1-6; the D gene is possibly TRBD1 (6 bases). CDR1 and CDR2 (germline): LNHDA, SQIVND (reference sequence). The V end lost 5 bases, the J end lost 7 bases, and 12 bases lay between the germline ends. The CDR3 is made up of 14 amino acids.

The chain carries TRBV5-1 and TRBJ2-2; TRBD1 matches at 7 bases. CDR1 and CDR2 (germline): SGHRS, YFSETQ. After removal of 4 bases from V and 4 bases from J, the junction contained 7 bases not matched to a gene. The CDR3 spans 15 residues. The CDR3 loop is CASSLRQGITGELFF. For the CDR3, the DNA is TGCGCCAGCAGCCTTAGACAGGGAATCACCGGGGAGCTGTTTTTT.

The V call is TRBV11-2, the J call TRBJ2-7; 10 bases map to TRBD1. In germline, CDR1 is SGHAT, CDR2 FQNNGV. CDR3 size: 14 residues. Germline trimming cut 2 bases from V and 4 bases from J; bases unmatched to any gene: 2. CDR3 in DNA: TGTGCCAGCAGCTTACGACAGGGGGCTTACGAGCAGTACTTC. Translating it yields CASSLRQGAYEQYF.

CDR3 in amino acids: CASSPDGLNQPQHF. CDR3 coding DNA: TGTGCCAGCAGCCCTGACGGACTCAATCAGCCCCAGCATTTT. This chain uses TRBV9 with TRBJ1-5, with D unresolved. This CDR3 is 14 amino acids long. Trimming stripped 4 bases from V and 3 bases from J, with 11 bases between. Germline lookup yields CDR1 SGDLS and CDR2 YYNGEE.

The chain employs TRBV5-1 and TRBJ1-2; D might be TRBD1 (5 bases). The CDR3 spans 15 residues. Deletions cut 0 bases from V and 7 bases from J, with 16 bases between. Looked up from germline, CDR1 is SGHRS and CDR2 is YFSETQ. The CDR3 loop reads CASSLGGEQGPGYTF. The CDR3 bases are TGCGCCAGCAGCTTGGGAGGAGAGCAGGGTCCTGGCTACACCTTC.

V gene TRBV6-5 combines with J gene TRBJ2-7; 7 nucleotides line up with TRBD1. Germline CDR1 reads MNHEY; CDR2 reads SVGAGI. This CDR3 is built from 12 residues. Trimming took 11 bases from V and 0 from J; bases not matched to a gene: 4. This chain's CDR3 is CAGQGDSYEQYF. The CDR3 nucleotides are TGTGCCGGGCAGGGGGACTCCTACGAGCAGTACTTC.

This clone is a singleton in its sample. CDR3 amino acids: CASREQGAVISRGYTF. The CDR3 DNA reads as TGTGCCAGCAGAGAGCAGGGGGCTGTTATCTCCCGTGGCTACACCTTC. J is TRBJ1-2 and V is TRBV7-2; 8 bases agree with TRBD1. CDR3 length equals 16 residues. Germline lookup yields CDR1 SGHTA and CDR2 FQGNSA. V lost 6 bases and J lost 7; bases outside the gene matches: 16.

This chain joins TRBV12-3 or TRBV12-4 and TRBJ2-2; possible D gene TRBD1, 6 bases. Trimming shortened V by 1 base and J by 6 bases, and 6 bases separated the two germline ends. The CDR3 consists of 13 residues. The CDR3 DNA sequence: TGTGCCAGCAGTTTAGAGGGGGCCGGGGAGCTGTTTTTT. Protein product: CASSLEGAGELFF.

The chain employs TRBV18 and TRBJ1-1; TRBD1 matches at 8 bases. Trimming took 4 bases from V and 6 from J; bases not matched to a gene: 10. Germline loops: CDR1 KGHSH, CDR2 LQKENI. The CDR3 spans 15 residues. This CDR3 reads CASSLHPGQASEAFF. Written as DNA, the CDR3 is TGTGCCAGCTCACTCCACCCGGGACAGGCCTCTGAAGCTTTCTTT.

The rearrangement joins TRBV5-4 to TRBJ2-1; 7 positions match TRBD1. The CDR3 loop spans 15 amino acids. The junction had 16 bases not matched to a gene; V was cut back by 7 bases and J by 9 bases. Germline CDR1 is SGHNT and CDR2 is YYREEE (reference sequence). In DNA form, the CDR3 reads TGTGCCAGCGCTATTGATCCGAGGGGGCAAAGTGAGCAGTTCTTC. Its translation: CASAIDPRGQSEQFF.

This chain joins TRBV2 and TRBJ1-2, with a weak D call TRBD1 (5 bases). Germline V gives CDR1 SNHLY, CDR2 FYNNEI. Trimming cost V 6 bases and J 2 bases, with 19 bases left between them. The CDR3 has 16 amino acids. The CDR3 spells CASRKGLGISNYGYTF. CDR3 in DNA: TGTGCCAGCAGGAAGGGACTGGGGATTAGCAACTATGGCTACACCTTC.

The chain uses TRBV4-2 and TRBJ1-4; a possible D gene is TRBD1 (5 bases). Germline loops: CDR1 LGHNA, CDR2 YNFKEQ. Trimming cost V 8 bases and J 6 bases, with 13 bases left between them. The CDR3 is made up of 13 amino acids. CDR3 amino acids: CASRPDIDEKLFF. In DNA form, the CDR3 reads TGTGCCAGCCGTCCGGACATCGATGAAAAACTGTTTTTT.

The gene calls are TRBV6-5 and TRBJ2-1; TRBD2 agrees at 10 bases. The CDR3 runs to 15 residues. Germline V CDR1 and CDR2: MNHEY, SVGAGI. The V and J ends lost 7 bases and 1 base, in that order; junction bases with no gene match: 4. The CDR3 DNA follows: TGTGCCAGCAACCCTAGCGGGGGTTCCTACAATGAGCAGTTCTTC. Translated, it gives CASNPSGGSYNEQFF.

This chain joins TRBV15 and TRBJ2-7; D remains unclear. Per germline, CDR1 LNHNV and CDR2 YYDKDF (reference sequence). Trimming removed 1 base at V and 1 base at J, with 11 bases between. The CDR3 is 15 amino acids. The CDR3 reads CATSRGLGRSYEQYF. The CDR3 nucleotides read TGTGCCACCAGCAGAGGATTGGGCAGGTCCTACGAGCAGTACTTC.

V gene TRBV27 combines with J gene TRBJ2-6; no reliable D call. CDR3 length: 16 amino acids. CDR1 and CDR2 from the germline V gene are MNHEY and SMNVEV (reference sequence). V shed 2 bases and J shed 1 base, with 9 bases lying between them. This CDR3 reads CASSLITQSGANVLTF. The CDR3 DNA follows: TGTGCCAGCAGTTTAATAACGCAGTCTGGGGCCAACGTCCTGACTTTC.

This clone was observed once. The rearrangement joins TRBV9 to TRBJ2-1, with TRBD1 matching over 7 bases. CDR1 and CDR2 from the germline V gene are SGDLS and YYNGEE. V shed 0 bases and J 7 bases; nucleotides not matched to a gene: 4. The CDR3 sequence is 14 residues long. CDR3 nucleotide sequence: TGTGCCAGCAGCGTAGAGGGACAGCCAAATGAGCAGTTCTTC. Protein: CASSVEGQPNEQFF.

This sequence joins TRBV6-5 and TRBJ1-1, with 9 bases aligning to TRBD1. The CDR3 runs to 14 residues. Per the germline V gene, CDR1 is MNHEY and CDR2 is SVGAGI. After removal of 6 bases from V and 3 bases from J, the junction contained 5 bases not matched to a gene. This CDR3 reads CASRLTGGDTEAFF. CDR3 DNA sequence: TGTGCCAGCAGATTGACAGGGGGGGACACTGAAGCTTTCTTT.

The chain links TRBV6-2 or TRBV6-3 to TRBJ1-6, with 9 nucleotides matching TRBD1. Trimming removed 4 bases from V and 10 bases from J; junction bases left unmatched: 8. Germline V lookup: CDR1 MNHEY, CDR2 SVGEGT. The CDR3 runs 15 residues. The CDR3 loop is CASSSLDRGGSPLHF. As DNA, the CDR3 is TGTGCCAGCAGTTCCCTGGACAGGGGCGGGTCACCCCTCCACTTT.

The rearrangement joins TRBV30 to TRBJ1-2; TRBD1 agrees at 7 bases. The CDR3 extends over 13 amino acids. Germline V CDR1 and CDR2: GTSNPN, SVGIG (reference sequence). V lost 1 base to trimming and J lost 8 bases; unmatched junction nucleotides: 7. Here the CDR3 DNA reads TGTGCCTGGAGTGGCGACAGGGAGGAAGGCTACACCTTC. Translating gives CAWSGDREEGYTF.

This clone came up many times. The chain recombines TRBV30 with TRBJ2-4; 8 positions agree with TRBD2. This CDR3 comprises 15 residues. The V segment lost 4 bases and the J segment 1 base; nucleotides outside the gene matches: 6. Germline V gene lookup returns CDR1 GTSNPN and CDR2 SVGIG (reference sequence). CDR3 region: CAWKGVAGAKNIQYF. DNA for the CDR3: TGTGCCTGGAAAGGGGTAGCGGGGGCCAAAAACATTCAGTACTTC.

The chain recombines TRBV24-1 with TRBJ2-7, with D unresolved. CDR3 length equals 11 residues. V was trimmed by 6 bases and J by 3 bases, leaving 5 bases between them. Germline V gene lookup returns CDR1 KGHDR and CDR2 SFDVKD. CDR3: CATSYFYEQYF. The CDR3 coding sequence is TGTGCCACCAGTTACTTCTACGAGCAGTACTTC.

The CDR3: CAISESRDNYGYTF. CDR3 DNA sequence: TGTGCCATCAGTGAGTCCCGGGATAACTATGGCTACACCTTC. V gene TRBV10-3 combines with J gene TRBJ1-2; unclear D gene. Germline CDR1 ENHRY, CDR2 SYGVKD. The ends were cut back, 0 bases at V and 1 base at J, with 6 bases in the middle. This CDR3 has 14 amino acids.

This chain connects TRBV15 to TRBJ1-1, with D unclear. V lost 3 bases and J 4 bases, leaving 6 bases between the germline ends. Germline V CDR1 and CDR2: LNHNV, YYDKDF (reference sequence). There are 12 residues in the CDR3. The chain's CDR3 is CATSSLATEAFF. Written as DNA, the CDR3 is TGTGCCACCAGCAGTCTGGCCACTGAAGCTTTCTTT.

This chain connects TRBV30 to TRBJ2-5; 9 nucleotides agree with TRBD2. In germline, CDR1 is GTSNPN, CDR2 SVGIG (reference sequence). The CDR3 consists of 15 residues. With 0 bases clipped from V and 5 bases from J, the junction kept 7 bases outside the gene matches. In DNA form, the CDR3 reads TGTGCCTGGAGTGTAAGGCGGGGGGGCTGGGAGACCCAGTACTTC. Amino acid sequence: CAWSVRRGGWETQYF. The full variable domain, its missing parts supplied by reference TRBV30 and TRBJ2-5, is SQTIHQWPATLVQPVGSPLSLECTVEGTSNPNLYWYRQAAGRGLQLLFYSVGIGQISSEVPQNLSASRPQDRQFILSSKKLLLSDSGFYLCAWSVRRGGWETQYFGPGTRLLVL.